What follows is one T cell receptor (beta chain) and its context. Its antigen is as yet unknown. Trimming removed 6 bases from V and 6 bases from J, with 14 bases in between. Germline assignment: CDR1 MNHEY and CDR2 SVGEGT. CDR3 length equals 13 residues. These data belong to a study of blood T cells in healthy people across ages. About the study: Per two T cells, template switching captured roughly one barcoded beta molecule. Study outcomes and limitations: Expanded clonotype shifts may have been confounded, as the donors had an unknown CMV status. Diversity estimated from one million T cells was considered an underestimate.

Primers used in a second PCR of roughly 6 to 11 cycles were a sample-barcoded 5' primer and a J-beta primer mix. TCRdb passed the 5' RACE reads through MiXCR, listing each CDR3 protein once. Found here are about 1.4 million distinct CDR3 sequences, around 59% of them singletons; the top ten hold 5% to 7%. The sequence came from a man aged 18 to 29 in good health. The V gene is TRBV6-2 or TRBV6-3, the J gene TRBJ2-5; D remains unclear. The sample taken for sequencing was blood. The CDR3 DNA reads TGTGCCAGCAGCCTCTTCGGCGTCCAGACCCAGTACTTC. Translating it yields CASSLFGVQTQYF.